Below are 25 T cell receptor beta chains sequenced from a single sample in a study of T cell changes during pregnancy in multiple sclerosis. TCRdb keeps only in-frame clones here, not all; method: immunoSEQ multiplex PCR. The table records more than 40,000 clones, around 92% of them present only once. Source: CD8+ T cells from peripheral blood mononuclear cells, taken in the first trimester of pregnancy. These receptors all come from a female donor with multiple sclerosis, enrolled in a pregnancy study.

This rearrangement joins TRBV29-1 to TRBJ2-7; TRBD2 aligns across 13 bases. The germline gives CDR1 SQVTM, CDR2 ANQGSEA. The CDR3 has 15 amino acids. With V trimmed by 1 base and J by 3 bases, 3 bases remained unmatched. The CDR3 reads CSVEGTSGSDYEQYF. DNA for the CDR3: TGCAGCGTTGAAGGGACTAGCGGGAGCGACTACGAGCAGTACTTC.

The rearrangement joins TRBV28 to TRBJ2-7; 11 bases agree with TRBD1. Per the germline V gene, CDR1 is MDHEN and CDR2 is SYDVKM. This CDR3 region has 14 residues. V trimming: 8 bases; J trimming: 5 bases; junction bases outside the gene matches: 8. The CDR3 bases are TGTGCCAGCGCTCGGGGACAGGGGGTTGACGAGCAGTACTTC. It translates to CASARGQGVDEQYF.

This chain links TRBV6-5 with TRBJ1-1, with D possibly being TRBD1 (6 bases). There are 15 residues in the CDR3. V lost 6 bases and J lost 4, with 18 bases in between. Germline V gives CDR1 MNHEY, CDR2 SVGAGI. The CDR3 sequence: CASRPGTGRATEAFF. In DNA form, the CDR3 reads TGTGCCAGCAGACCAGGAACAGGGCGGGCCACTGAAGCTTTCTTT.

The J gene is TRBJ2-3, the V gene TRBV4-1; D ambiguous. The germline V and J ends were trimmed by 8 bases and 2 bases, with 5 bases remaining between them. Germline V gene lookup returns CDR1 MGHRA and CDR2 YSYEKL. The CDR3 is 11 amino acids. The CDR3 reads CASAITDTQYF. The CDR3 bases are TGCGCCAGCGCGATCACAGATACGCAGTATTTT.

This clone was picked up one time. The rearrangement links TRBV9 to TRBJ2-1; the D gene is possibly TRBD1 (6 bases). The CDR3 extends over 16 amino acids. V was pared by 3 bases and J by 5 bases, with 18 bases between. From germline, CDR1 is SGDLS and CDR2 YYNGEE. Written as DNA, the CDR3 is TGTGCCAGCAGCGGCGGGTGGGCCAAGGGGGACAATGAGCAGTTCTTC. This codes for CASSGGWAKGDNEQFF.

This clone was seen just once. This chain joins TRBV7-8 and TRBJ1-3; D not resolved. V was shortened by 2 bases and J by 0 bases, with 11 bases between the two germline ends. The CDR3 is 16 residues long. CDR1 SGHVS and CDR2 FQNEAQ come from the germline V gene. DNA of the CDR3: TGTGCCAGCAGCTTACTCGACTCCCGCTCTGGAAACACCATATATTTT. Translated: CASSLLDSRSGNTIYF.

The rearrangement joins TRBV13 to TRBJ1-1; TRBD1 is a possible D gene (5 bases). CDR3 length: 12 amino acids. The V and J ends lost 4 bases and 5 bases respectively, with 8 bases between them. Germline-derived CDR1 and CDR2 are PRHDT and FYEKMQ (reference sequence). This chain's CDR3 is CASSYGGTEAFF. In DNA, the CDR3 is TGTGCCAGCAGCTACGGGGGGACTGAAGCTTTCTTT. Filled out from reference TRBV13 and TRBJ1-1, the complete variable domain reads AAGVIQSPRHLIKEKRETATLKCYPIPRHDTVYWYQQGPGQDPQFLISFYEKMQSDKGSIPDRFSAQQFSDYHSELNMSSLELGDSALYFCASSYGGTEAFFGQGTRLTVV.

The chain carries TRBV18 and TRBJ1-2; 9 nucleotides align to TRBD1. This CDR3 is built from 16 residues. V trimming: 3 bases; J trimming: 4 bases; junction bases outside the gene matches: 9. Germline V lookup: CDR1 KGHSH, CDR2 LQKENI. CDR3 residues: CASSPSGQGLLYGYTF. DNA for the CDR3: TGTGCCAGCTCACCGTCAGGACAGGGGCTGCTCTATGGCTACACCTTC.

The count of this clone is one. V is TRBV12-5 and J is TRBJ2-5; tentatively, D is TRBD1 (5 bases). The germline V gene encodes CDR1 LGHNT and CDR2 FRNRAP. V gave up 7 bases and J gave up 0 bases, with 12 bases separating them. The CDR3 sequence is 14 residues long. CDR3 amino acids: CASAPSRDQETQYF. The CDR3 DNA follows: TGTGCTAGTGCGCCTTCCAGGGACCAAGAGACCCAGTACTTC.

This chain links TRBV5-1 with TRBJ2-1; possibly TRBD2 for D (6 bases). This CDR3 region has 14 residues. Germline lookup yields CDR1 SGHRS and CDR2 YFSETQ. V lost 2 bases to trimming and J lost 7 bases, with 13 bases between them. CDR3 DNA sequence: TGCGCCAGCAGCTTCGGAGGGTCGGGGAATGAGCAGTTCTTC. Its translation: CASSFGGSGNEQFF.

CDR3: CASSSTTGLIHTIYF. CDR3 bases: TGTGCCAGCAGCTCGACCACAGGGCTGATTCACACCATATATTTT. The chain joins TRBV7-8 to TRBJ1-3, with D maybe TRBD1 (6 bases). The CDR3 is 15 residues long. CDR1 is SGHVS, CDR2 FQNEAQ, per germline. V shed 4 bases and J shed 8 bases, with 18 bases lying between them.

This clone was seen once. The CDR3 nucleotides are TGTGCCAGCAGCCCGCGACAGGGCCCCTACGAGCAGTACTTC. Residues: CASSPRQGPYEQYF. The rearrangement links TRBV9 to TRBJ2-7; 7 bases line up with TRBD1. The CDR3 spans 14 residues. The V gene's germline CDR1 is SGDLS and CDR2 YYNGEE. Losses at the gene ends were 4 bases for V and 2 bases for J; bases not matched to a gene: 6. The whole variable domain, filled in from reference TRBV9 and TRBJ2-7, reads DSGVTQTPKHLITATGQRVTLRCSPRSGDLSVYWYQQSLDQGLQFLIQYYNGEERAKGNILERFSAQQFPDLHSELNLSSLELGDSALYFCASSPRQGPYEQYFGPGTRLTVT.

CDR3 coding DNA: TGCGCCAGCAGCTTCACAGGGGCGATACGCACAGATACGCAGTATTTT. Its protein is CASSFTGAIRTDTQYF. The chain joins TRBV5-1 to TRBJ2-3; 7 bases match TRBD1. The CDR3 totals 16 residues. Germline-derived CDR1 and CDR2 are SGHRS and YFSETQ. V trimming: 2 bases; J trimming: 1 base; junction bases outside the gene matches: 7.

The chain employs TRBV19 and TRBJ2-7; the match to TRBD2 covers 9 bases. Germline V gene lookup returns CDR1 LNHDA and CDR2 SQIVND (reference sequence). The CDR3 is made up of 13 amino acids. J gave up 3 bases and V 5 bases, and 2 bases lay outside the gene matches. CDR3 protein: CASSPLAGYEQYF. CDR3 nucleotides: TGTGCCAGTAGTCCACTAGCGGGCTACGAGCAGTACTTC.

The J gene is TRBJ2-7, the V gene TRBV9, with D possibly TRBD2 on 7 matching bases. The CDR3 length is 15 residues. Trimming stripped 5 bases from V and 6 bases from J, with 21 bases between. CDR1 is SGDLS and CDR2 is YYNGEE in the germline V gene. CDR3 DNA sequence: TGTGCCAGCAGTCTGGGCCGATGGGGAGGGGGCGAGCAGTACTTC. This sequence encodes CASSLGRWGGGEQYF.

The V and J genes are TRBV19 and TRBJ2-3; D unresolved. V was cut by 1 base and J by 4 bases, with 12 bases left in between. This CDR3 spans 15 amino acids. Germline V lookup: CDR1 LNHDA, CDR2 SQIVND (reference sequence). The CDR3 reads CASSIAGRLADTQYF. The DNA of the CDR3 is TGTGCCAGTAGTATAGCAGGCCGGCTCGCAGATACGCAGTATTTT.

The CDR3 DNA follows: TGTGCAAGTCGCGAAGAGTTCCCGGGACAGGGTGGAGTGTTTGCCAAAAACATTCAGTACTTC. Translation: CASREEFPGQGGVFAKNIQYF. The chain carries TRBV12-2 and TRBJ2-4; TRBD1, the table's D call, was not compared with the DNA. TRBV12-2 is termed a pseudogene. The CDR3 sequence is 21 residues long.

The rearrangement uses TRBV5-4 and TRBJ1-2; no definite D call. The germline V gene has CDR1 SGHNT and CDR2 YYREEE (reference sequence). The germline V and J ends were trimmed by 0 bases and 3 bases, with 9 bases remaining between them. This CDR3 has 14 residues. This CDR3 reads CASSLGRIDYGYTF. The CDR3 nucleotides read TGTGCCAGCAGCTTGGGCAGGATAGACTATGGCTACACCTTC. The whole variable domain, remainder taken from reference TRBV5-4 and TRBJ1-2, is ETGVTQSPTHLIKTRGQQVTLRCSSQSGHNTVSWYQQALGQGPQFIFQYYREEENGRGNFPPRFSGLQFPNYSSELNVNALELDDSALYLCASSLGRIDYGYTFGSGTRLTVV.

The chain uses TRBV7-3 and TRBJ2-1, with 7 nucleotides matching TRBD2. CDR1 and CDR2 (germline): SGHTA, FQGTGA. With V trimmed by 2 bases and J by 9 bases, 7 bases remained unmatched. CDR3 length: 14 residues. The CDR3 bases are TGTGCCAGCAGCTTATTCGCGGGAGACGGTGAGCAGTTCTTC. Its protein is CASSLFAGDGEQFF.

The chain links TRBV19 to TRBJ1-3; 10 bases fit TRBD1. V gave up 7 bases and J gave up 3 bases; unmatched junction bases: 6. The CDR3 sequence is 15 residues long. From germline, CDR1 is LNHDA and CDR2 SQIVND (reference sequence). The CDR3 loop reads CASKGDRGVGNTIYF. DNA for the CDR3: TGTGCCAGTAAAGGGGACAGGGGCGTTGGAAACACCATATATTTT.

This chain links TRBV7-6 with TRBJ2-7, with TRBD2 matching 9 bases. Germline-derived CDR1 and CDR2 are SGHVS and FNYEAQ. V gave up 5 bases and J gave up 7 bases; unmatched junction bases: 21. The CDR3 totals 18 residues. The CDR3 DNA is TGTGCCAGCAGCCGACGCGGTGGGACTAGCAGGGCCGGAGATGAGCAGTACTTC. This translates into CASSRRGGTSRAGDEQYF.

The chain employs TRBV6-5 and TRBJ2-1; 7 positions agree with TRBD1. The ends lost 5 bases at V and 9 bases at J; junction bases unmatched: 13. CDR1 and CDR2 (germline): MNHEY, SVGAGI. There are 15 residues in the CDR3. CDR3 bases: TGTGCCAGCAGTCTACCTGGGACAGAAAGTTTTGAGCAGTTCTTC. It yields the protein CASSLPGTESFEQFF.

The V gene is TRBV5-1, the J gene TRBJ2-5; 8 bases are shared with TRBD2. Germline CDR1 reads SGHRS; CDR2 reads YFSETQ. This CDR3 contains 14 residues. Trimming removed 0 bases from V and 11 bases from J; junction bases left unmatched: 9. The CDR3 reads CASSLAGGAGEQYF. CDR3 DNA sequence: TGCGCCAGCAGCTTGGCGGGGGGAGCGGGAGAGCAGTACTTC.

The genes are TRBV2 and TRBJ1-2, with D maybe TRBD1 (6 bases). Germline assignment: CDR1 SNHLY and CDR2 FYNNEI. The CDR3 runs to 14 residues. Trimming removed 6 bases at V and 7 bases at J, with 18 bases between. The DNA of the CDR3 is TGTGCCAGCAGGTCAGGGGATATATTCCGTGGCTACACCTTC. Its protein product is CASRSGDIFRGYTF.

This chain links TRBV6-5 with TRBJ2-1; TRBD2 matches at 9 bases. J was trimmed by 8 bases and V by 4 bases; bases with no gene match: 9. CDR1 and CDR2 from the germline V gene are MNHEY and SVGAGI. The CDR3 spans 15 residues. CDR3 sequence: CASSLQAGGPYEQFF. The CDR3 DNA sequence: TGTGCCAGCAGTTTGCAGGCGGGGGGGCCGTATGAGCAGTTCTTC.